The rows below give T cell receptor beta chains drawn from one sample of a study of blood T cell repertoires in COVID-19. Assay: immunoSEQ multiplex PCR; the TCRdb copy retains only in-frame clones and omits some. Of some 230,000 clones in the sample, about 88% are singletons; the top ten hold 10%. Sample: peripheral blood. All receptors derive from a woman aged 45-65 years with COVID-19, enrolled during active disease. Each CDR3 is given with its conserved first and last residue. The D gene is left open where the match is weak. For some rows the clone size is stated as once, few or many, or as a class when expanded; others skip it.

CDR3 DNA,CDR3 protein,D gene,clone size,V gene,J gene
TGTGCCAGCAGCTTGTACAGCACCTACGAGCAGTACTTC,CASSLYSTYEQYF,-,-,TRBV11-3,TRBJ2-7
TGCGCCAGCAGCTTGGAAGTCACTTACACTGAAGCTTTCTTT,CASSLEVTYTEAFF,-,-,TRBV5-1,TRBJ1-1
TGTGCCAGTAGTATGGGAGACTACCGCCTAGAGGAAGATACGCAGTATTTT,CASSMGDYRLEEDTQYF,-,-,TRBV19,TRBJ2-3
TGCGCCAGCAGCTTGGAGGGGGCCCAGCCGGAAAAACTGTTTTTT,CASSLEGAQPEKLFF,TRBD1,-,TRBV5-1,TRBJ1-4
TGTGCCAGCAGCCAACGGCACGGGGGGCCGGGCGGGGAGCTGTTTTTT,CASSQRHGGPGGELFF,-,-,TRBV3-1/TRBV3-2,TRBJ2-2
TGTGCCAGCAGCGTAGGAGGGGGAAGGCAGCCCCAGCATTTT,CASSVGGGRQPQHF,-,-,TRBV9,TRBJ1-5
TGCGCCAGCAGCCAAGACTCTAACTATGGCTACACCTTC,CASSQDSNYGYTF,-,-,TRBV4-3,TRBJ1-2
TGTGCCAGCAATTATCGGGACTCCCCCAGGGATACGCAGTATTTT,CASNYRDSPRDTQYF,-,-,TRBV6-2/TRBV6-3,TRBJ2-3
TGTGCCAGCAGCAAGCCAGGGGGCGCGAACACCGGGGAGCTGTTTTTT,CASSKPGGANTGELFF,TRBD1,-,TRBV13,TRBJ2-2
TGTGCCAGCACTCCGAGACAGCCCGCTTATGGCTACACCTTC,CASTPRQPAYGYTF,-,few,TRBV2,TRBJ1-2
TGTGCCAGCAGCCAGTTACCGGGACAGGGCGTCACCTTCTTC,CASSQLPGQGVTFF,TRBD1,-,TRBV14,TRBJ1-2
TGCGCCAGCAGCGCCGGACTGGACCAAGAGACCCAGTACTTC,CASSAGLDQETQYF,-,-,TRBV5-1,TRBJ2-5
TGTGCCAGCAGCACTTTACAGGGTAAAGGTTCACCCCTCCACTTT,CASSTLQGKGSPLHF,-,-,TRBV14,TRBJ1-6
TGTGCCAGCAGTGAAGTGCACAGGGACCAGCCCCAGCATTTT,CASSEVHRDQPQHF,-,-,TRBV6-1,TRBJ1-5
TGTGCCATCAGTGAGGAACAGGGGGGAATCTATGGCTACACCTTC,CAISEEQGGIYGYTF,TRBD1,-,TRBV10-3,TRBJ1-2
TGTGCCAGCAGCCCTGGGAGGACCCCCTCCTACGAGCAGTACTTC,CASSPGRTPSYEQYF,-,-,TRBV6-2/TRBV6-3,TRBJ2-7
TGTGCCAGCAGCTTAGGTAGCGGGGGGCAAGAGACCCAGTACTTC,CASSLGSGGQETQYF,TRBD2,-,TRBV7-6,TRBJ2-5